The rows below give T cell receptor beta chains drawn from one sample of a study of cytomegalovirus exposure and HLA in healthy donors. Clones were sequenced by immunoSEQ multiplex PCR, and TCRdb holds only the in-frame ones, with some missing. The sample has 120,000 or so clones, 60% to 85% seen once. Specimen: PBMCs. The receptors here all came from a woman aged 55-69 years in good health and CMV-seropositive. CDR3s include the opening cysteine and the closing phenylalanine or tryptophan.

J gene,V gene,CDR3 protein
TRBJ1-1,TRBV19,CASNRQSEAFF
TRBJ1-4,TRBV19,CASSTAANNEKLFF
TRBJ2-7,TRBV18,CASSPPAPLFYEQYF
TRBJ2-7,TRBV5-8,CASSWPGQDYEQYF
TRBJ2-2,TRBV29-1,CSVDATRNTGELFF
TRBJ2-1,TRBV5-1,CASIPTSQSYNEQFF
TRBJ1-2,TRBV28,CASRDSNNYGYTF
TRBJ1-2,TRBV6-4,CASRGDSFYNYGYTF
TRBJ1-3,TRBV2,CASSGVLSGNTIYF
TRBJ2-1,TRBV7-3,CASSSHPSGGGDEQFF
TRBJ2-5,TRBV4-1,CASSTPLKETQYF
TRBJ1-1,TRBV11-3,CASSLSPYTEAFF
TRBJ1-4,TRBV30,CAWSVGQPLGPLTNEKLFF
TRBJ1-4,TRBV4-2,CASSQGSGSEKLFF
TRBJ1-2,TRBV5-4,CASSSPGQGADYGYTF
TRBJ1-1,TRBV5-1,CASSLAGRNTEAFF
TRBJ1-1,TRBV6-4,CASTPGQGNTEAFF
TRBJ2-1,TRBV19,CASSIGLYNEQFF
TRBJ2-3,TRBV7-2,CASSLVGGSTDTQYF
TRBJ1-2,TRBV7-9,CASSLEGFRHHGYTF
TRBJ2-7,TRBV29-1,CSAGPQGPYEQYF
TRBJ1-1,TRBV7-3,CASSWTGGTEAFF
TRBJ2-3,TRBV18,CASSPWTEITDTQYF
TRBJ2-1,TRBV19,CASSNLAEAVSYNEQFF
TRBJ1-1,TRBV28,CASSFQGWYTEAFF
TRBJ2-7,TRBV6-5,CASHRGRAIPEQYF
TRBJ2-5,TRBV9,CASSVEGLGGKETQYF
TRBJ2-1,TRBV5-1,CASSLAGGPDEQFF
TRBJ2-5,TRBV6-1,CASSTNRAVMETQYF
TRBJ2-3,TRBV7-9,CASSFATSGGSTDTQYF
TRBJ2-7,TRBV19,CASSIHLPGLAGGLSYEQYF
TRBJ1-2,TRBV28,CASSSGTGSYGYTF
TRBJ1-5,TRBV29-1,CSVGGDQPQHF
TRBJ2-5,TRBV28,CASSHGLAVLKTQYF
TRBJ1-3,TRBV2,CASIRTSSGNTIYF
TRBJ1-3,TRBV11-2,CASILDRSGNTIYF
TRBJ1-2,TRBV20-1,CSARDEGYTF
TRBJ1-3,TRBV5-8,CASSEIGGGGQISGNTIYF
TRBJ2-4,TRBV19,CASSQAGTLAKNIQYF
TRBJ2-3,TRBV5-1,CASSLAESTDTQYF
NA,TRBV5-6,CASSPLEAYEQYF
TRBJ2-3,TRBV28,CASSSHPEADTQYF
TRBJ2-5,TRBV5-1,CASSSGGVRETQYF
TRBJ2-7,TRBV11-2,CASSLVLRGAGYEQYF
TRBJ2-1,TRBV30,CAWSVMLTRREQFF
TRBJ1-1,TRBV27,CASGEGMRLTEAFF
TRBJ2-7,TRBV7-9,CASSPRTSGKVGEQYF
TRBJ1-4,TRBV7-9,CASSLGQGEKLFF
TRBJ2-7,TRBV7-3,CASSLGLPGSYEQYF